This T cell receptor (beta chain) was sequenced during a study of graft-versus-host responses after intestinal transplantation. Overall study: Transplants given to recipients were multivisceral, liver-intestinal, or isolated intestinal.

V lost 2 bases and J 2 bases, leaving 8 bases between the germline ends. Germline lookup yields CDR1 SEHNR and CDR2 FQNEAQ (reference sequence). The CDR3 totals 14 residues. Tissue processing of the graft released intraepithelial and lamina propria lymphocytes from it. Assay used: immunoSEQ multiplex PCR; TCRdb lists only in-frame clones, some missing. The sample carries 200 to 250 clones, 82% recorded once. The chain combines TRBV7-9 with TRBJ2-3, with D uncertain. This receptor was identified in a human patient who received an intestinal transplant, so some T cells may come from the graft donor. The source was ileum tissue, collected 16 days after intestinal transplant. The CDR3, as DNA: TGTGCCAGCAGCTTATGGGCAGACACAGATACGCAGTATTTT. Encoded protein: CASSLWADTDTQYF.